The source of this T cell receptor beta chain is a study of blood T cell repertoires in COVID-19. For the study at large: Nucleic acid was either cDNA or gDNA, and it came from T cells, B-cell-depleted T cells, or PBMCs.

In the original analysis: From reference gene primer amplification, estimates of nucleated cell counts were derived. TCRdb's copy holds only in-frame clones and misses some; the assay was immunoSEQ multiplex PCR. Clonal size and the V and J genes are those of that table, whereas D and trimming came from the DNA. The sample consists of under 250,000 clones, approximately 87% of them appearing once. Points on this clone: Its ends do not fully match the called genes, so a read error is possible.

CDR1 is SGHTA and CDR2 is FQGNSA in the germline V gene. The CDR3 is 15 amino acids. Material: peripheral blood. The V and J genes are TRBV7-2 and TRBJ1-5; tentatively, D is TRBD1 (5 bases). This TCR derives from a woman aged 70-85 years with active or convalescent COVID-19. The CDR3 sequence: CASRLAGRNNQPQHF. In DNA form, the CDR3 reads TGTGCCAGCAGGTTAGCAGGGAGGAACAATCAGCCCCAGCATTTT.